This T cell receptor beta chain derives from a study of blood T cell repertoires in COVID-19. Original processing notes: Researchers report that nucleated cell counts were estimated from reference gene primer amplification. Profiling relied on immunoSEQ multiplex PCR, and the TCRdb table lists in-frame clones only, not all of them. The V and J calls and the clone size are those of that table, but D and trimming were determined from the DNA. The repertoire holds about 180,000 clones, more than 70% seen once, with roughly 4% in the top ten. The ends lost 4 bases at V and 0 bases at J; junction bases unmatched: 0. Looked up from germline, CDR1 is SNHLY and CDR2 is FYNNEI. This CDR3 has 15 amino acids.

The material sequenced was peripheral blood. The receptor was isolated from a woman younger than 45 with acute or convalescent COVID-19. The chain employs TRBV2 and TRBJ2-3, with 11 positions matching TRBD2. The CDR3 region has the DNA TGTGCCAGCAGTGTAGCGGGAGGGAGCACAGATACGCAGTATTTT. Translation gives CASSVAGGSTDTQYF.